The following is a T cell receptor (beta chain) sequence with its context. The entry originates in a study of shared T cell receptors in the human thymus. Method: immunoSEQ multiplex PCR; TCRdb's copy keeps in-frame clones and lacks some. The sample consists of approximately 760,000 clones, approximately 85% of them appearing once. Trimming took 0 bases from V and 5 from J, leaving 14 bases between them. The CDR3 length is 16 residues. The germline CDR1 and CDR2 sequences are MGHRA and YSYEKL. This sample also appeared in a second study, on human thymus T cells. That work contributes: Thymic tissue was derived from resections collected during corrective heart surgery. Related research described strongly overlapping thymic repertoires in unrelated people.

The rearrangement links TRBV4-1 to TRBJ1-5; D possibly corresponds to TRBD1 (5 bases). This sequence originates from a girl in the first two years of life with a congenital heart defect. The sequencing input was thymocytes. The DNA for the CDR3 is TGCGCCAGCAGCCAAGAGTCCGCCAGGACATATCAGCCCCAGCATTTT. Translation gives CASSQESARTYQPQHF.